This T cell receptor (beta chain) was sequenced during a study of blood T cell repertoires in COVID-19. On the study more broadly: Sites across the United States, Italy and Spain contributed samples from acute and convalescent COVID-19. T cells, B-cell-depleted T cells, or PBMCs provided the cDNA or gDNA that served as material.

The CDR3 runs to 16 residues. Germline V gene data show CDR1 as SGHRS and CDR2 as YFSETQ. With V trimmed by 4 bases and J by 1 base, 9 bases remained unmatched. Enrollment of patients from Seattle took place during active infection, with longitudinal follow-up. As originally analysed: Amplification of reference gene primers was used by the study to estimate nucleated cell counts. The protocol was immunoSEQ multiplex PCR, while the TCRdb copy is restricted to in-frame clones and leaves out a portion. The V and J calls and clone size are taken from that table; D and trimming were inferred from the DNA. The repertoire holds roughly 200,000 clones, with around 84% as singletons.

This chain links TRBV5-1 with TRBJ2-5; 8 nucleotides match TRBD2. The sequence was collected from a woman older than 75 with COVID-19, enrolled during active disease. The specimen was peripheral blood. The CDR3 here is CASSPLGGGSQETQYF. In DNA form, the CDR3 reads TGCGCCAGCAGCCCCCTCGGGGGGGGATCCCAAGAGACCCAGTACTTC. The full variable domain, with the rest looked up from reference TRBV5-1 and TRBJ2-5, is KAGVTQTPRYLIKTRGQQVTLSCSPISGHRSVSWYQQTPGQGLQFLFEYFSETQRNKGNFPGRFSGRQFSNSRSEMNVSTLELGDSALYLCASSPLGGGSQETQYFGPGTRLLVL.